This T cell receptor beta chain came from a study of blood T cell repertoires in COVID-19. Study at large: Some COVID-19 samples were acute and others convalescent; all came from the United States, Italy and Spain. The analysed material was cDNA or gDNA that came from T cells, B-cell-depleted T cells, or PBMCs.

V dropped 6 bases and J dropped 5; count of bases not matched to a gene: 8. Germline CDR1 is KGHSH and CDR2 is LQKENI. CDR3 length: 14 residues. Methods used by the authors: How many nucleated cells were present was estimated from reference gene primer amplification. Profiled with immunoSEQ multiplex PCR; TCRdb holds only in-frame clones, not every one. Clone size and V and J calls were adopted from that table, with D and trimming inferred from the DNA. Of more than 85,000 clones listed, more than 75% are singletons. Input material: peripheral blood. This sequence joins TRBV18 and TRBJ2-3, with 7 bases lining up with TRBD2. The clonotype originates from a woman between 50 and 59 years old with acute or convalescent COVID-19. The DNA of the CDR3 is TGTGCCAGCTCCCCTCTAGCGGTGGGAGATACGCAGTATTTT. Its protein product is CASSPLAVGDTQYF.